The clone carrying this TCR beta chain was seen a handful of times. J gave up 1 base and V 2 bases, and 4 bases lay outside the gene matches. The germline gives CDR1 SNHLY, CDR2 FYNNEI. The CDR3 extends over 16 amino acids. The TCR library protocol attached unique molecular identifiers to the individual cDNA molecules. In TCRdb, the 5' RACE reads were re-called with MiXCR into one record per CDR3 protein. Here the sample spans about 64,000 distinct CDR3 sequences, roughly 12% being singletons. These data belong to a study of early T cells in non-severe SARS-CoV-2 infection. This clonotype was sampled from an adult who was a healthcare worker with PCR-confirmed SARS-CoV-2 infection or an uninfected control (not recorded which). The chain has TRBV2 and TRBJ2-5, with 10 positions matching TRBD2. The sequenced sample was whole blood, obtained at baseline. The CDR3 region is CASSESTSGSQETQYF. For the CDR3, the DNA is TGTGCCAGCAGTGAATCGACTAGCGGGTCCCAAGAGACCCAGTACTTC.